The clone carrying this T cell receptor beta chain was picked up one time. Its antigen is unidentified. An end of the junction differs from the germline gene, which may be a read error. This sample's RNA came from whole unsorted tissue. Germline lookup yields CDR1 SEHNR and CDR2 FQNEAQ (reference sequence). This CDR3 spans 16 amino acids. The sample is drawn from a study of tumor and adjacent non-tumor tissue in lung cancer. Study as a whole: Aged roughly 31 to 80 years, patients included 10 men and 5 women with stage I to III disease. Study-wide points: In normal lung, the top 100 clones were significantly more dominant than in tumor. Compared with tumor, normal lung showed significantly lower TCR diversity.

A modified ARM-PCR protocol with three rounds of nested PCR amplified TCRbeta. TCRdb re-analysed the multiplex PCR reads in MiXCR, keeping a single row per CDR3 protein. This sample has about 80,000 distinct CDR3 sequences; approximately 71% occur once, and the top ten carry around 12%. The sample was lung tumor tissue. This sequence joins TRBV7-9 and TRBJ2-3; TRBD2 aligns across 8 bases. This receptor was identified in a woman between 65 and 79 years old with non-small cell lung cancer. The CDR3 bases are TGTGCCAGTAGGGAAAGCGGGAGTCTCGTGGCAGATGCGCAGTATTTT. As protein: CASRESGSLVADAQYF.